The table lists the clone carrying this T cell receptor beta chain with a count of one. V lost 10 bases and J lost 8; bases outside the gene matches: 14. The CDR3 consists of 15 residues. Germline CDR1 is ENHRY and CDR2 is SYGVKD. Authors' methods: Reference gene primer amplification gave nucleated cell count estimates. Sequencing used immunoSEQ multiplex PCR; TCRdb keeps in-frame clones, though not all of them. Clone size and V and J calls were adopted from that table, with D and trimming inferred from the DNA. The sample has over 35,000 clones, about four fifths seen once. This record comes from a study of blood T cell repertoires in COVID-19. Whole-study context: Samples came from the United States, Italy and Spain, spanning acute and convalescent COVID-19.

This chain links TRBV10-3 with TRBJ1-2; 12 bases are a match to TRBD1. The specimen sequenced was peripheral blood. This clonotype was sampled from a human donor with acute or convalescent COVID-19. The donor label of this sample is uncertain. The CDR3 bases are TGTGCCACAGCCCCGCCCGGGACAGGGGGCCAAGGCTACACCTTC. Translating it yields CATAPPGTGGQGYTF.